This is a list of T cell receptor beta chains from one sample in a study of beta chain features in type 1 diabetes. Profiling relied on immunoSEQ multiplex PCR, and the TCRdb table lists in-frame clones only, not all of them. The table shows about 140,000 clones, with over 8% occurring only once. Sequencing used central memory CD4+ T cells from blood. The origin of the receptors is a woman in her thirties or forties in good health. Each CDR3 is given with its conserved first and last residue. The order of the fields is J gene, clone size, V gene, D gene, CDR3 protein, CDR3 DNA. The D gene is left open where the match is weak. For some rows the clone size is stated as once, few or many, or as a class when expanded; others skip it.

J: TRBJ2-5
size: NA
V: TRBV10-3
D: NA
CDR3: CAISESDRQETQYF
DNA: TGTGCCATCAGTGAGTCTGACAGACAAGAGACCCAGTACTTC

J: TRBJ1-4
size: NA
V: TRBV25-1
D: TRBD1
CDR3: CASSEAGTGPGYAIF
DNA: TGTGCCAGCAGTGAAGCCGGGACAGGGCCCGGGTACGCGATTTTT

J: TRBJ2-1
size: few
V: TRBV12-5
D: TRBD1
CDR3: CASGLGDRGQGEQFF
DNA: TGTGCTAGTGGTTTGGGGGACAGGGGGCAGGGTGAGCAGTTCTTC

J: TRBJ2-3
size: few
V: TRBV2
D: TRBD2
CDR3: CASSEGGSTDTQYF
DNA: TGTGCCAGCTCCGAGGGAGGGAGCACAGATACGCAGTATTTT

J: TRBJ2-2
size: NA
V: TRBV19
D: TRBD2
CDR3: CASSARTSGGSTGELFF
DNA: TGTGCCAGTAGTGCCCGGACTAGCGGGGGGTCTACCGGGGAGCTGTTTTTT

J: TRBJ1-2
size: few
V: TRBV19
D: TRBD1
CDR3: CASSILEGAIYGYTF
DNA: TGTGCCAGTAGTATTCTTGAGGGGGCGATCTATGGCTACACCTTC

J: TRBJ2-6
size: NA
V: TRBV7-9
D: TRBD2
CDR3: CASSPGTGGTGANVLTF
DNA: TGTGCCAGCAGCCCAGGGACGGGAGGAACTGGGGCCAACGTCCTGACTTTC

J: TRBJ2-5
size: NA
V: TRBV11-1
D: TRBD2
CDR3: CASSPGASGGKQETQYF
DNA: TGTGCCAGCAGCCCAGGGGCTAGCGGGGGCAAACAAGAGACCCAGTACTTC

J: TRBJ1-4
size: NA
V: TRBV5-4
D: TRBD1
CDR3: CASSFTTTGGGKLFF
DNA: TGTGCCAGCAGCTTTACTACGACAGGGGGAGGAAAACTGTTTTTT

J: TRBJ1-1
size: few
V: TRBV29-1
D: NA
CDR3: CSYSGVNTEAFF
DNA: TGCTCATATTCAGGGGTGAACACTGAAGCTTTCTTT

J: TRBJ2-7
size: NA
V: TRBV5-1
D: NA
CDR3: CASSLGRDPEQYF
DNA: TGCGCCAGCAGCTTGGGCAGGGATCCCGAGCAGTACTTC

J: TRBJ1-5
size: many
V: TRBV7-9
D: NA
CDR3: CASSLAQGRSNQPQHF
DNA: TGTGCCAGCAGCTTAGCGCAGGGGCGAAGCAATCAGCCCCAGCATTTT

J: TRBJ2-7
size: few
V: TRBV19
D: NA
CDR3: CASSIGGTAYEQYF
DNA: TGTGCCAGTAGTATAGGCGGGACAGCCTACGAGCAGTACTTC

J: TRBJ1-6
size: few
V: TRBV9
D: TRBD1
CDR3: CASSPHPDRGLTPLHF
DNA: TGTGCCAGCAGCCCACACCCGGACAGGGGGCTTACACCCCTCCACTTT